What follows is one T cell receptor (beta chain) and its context. This CDR3 region has 16 residues. The V and J ends lost 2 bases and 7 bases respectively, with 19 bases between them. Germline CDR1 and CDR2: SGHKS and YYEKEE (reference sequence). This sample stems from a study of blood T cell repertoires in COVID-19. Profiled with immunoSEQ multiplex PCR; TCRdb holds only in-frame clones, not every one. The sample shows around 250,000 clones, around 86% of them seen only once. This chain links TRBV5-5 with TRBJ2-1, with D perhaps TRBD1 (6 bases). This clonotype originated in a man aged 25 to 45 who had recovered from COVID-19. Material: peripheral blood. The CDR3 region has the DNA TGTGCCAGCAGCTTTACCCCCGGGACACAGGGTAATGAGCAGTTCTTC. Translation: CASSFTPGTQGNEQFF.